The 17 T cell receptor beta chains presented below share a single source sample, sequenced in a study of long-term antiretroviral therapy in people with HIV. Researchers ran immunoSEQ v3.0 at survey level. Clones were sequenced by immunoSEQ multiplex PCR, and TCRdb holds only the in-frame ones, with some missing. The top ten hold roughly 4% of the sample, which has about 39,000 clones, 70% to 90% seen once. The sample consisted of unsorted PBMCs, taken 1.2 years after starting antiretroviral therapy. Source of these receptors: a woman in her forties or fifties with HIV.

This rearrangement joins TRBV7-8 to TRBJ2-3; D unclear. V lost 0 bases and J lost 1, with 8 bases in between. The germline gives CDR1 SGHVS, CDR2 FQNEAQ. The CDR3 covers 15 residues. CDR3 coding DNA: TGTGCCAGCAGCTTAGCTGGTGCTGGCACAGATACGCAGTATTTT. Amino acids: CASSLAGAGTDTQYF.

The chain joins TRBV5-3 to TRBJ1-4, with D unclear. TRBV5-3 counts as an open reading frame of uncertain function. V lost 8 bases and J 4 bases, leaving 15 bases between the germline ends. This CDR3 is 14 amino acids long. This chain's CDR3 is CASYGDGINEKLFF. The CDR3 DNA sequence: TGTGCCAGTTACGGCGATGGAATTAATGAAAAACTGTTTTTT.

This clone was recorded once. This CDR3 is CASSYDWDHYGYTF. CDR3 sequence (DNA): TGTGCCAGCAGTTACGATTGGGATCACTATGGCTACACCTTC. The gene calls are TRBV6-5 and TRBJ1-2; D not resolved. Between the trimmed V and J ends, which lost 2 bases and 3 bases, there was a span of 10 bases. The CDR3 is 14 residues long. CDR1 and CDR2 (germline): MNHEY, SVGAGI.

The chain combines TRBV5-1 with TRBJ1-4, with a possible D match to TRBD1 (5 bases). V lost 3 bases and J 4 bases, leaving 10 bases between the germline ends. Germline lookup yields CDR1 SGHRS and CDR2 YFSETQ. CDR3 length: 14 amino acids. The CDR3 sequence is CASSSGRSNEKLFF. CDR3 nucleotide sequence: TGCGCCAGCAGCTCGGGACGGAGTAATGAAAAACTGTTTTTT. The variable domain in full, with the rest retrieved from reference TRBV5-1 and TRBJ1-4, is KAGVTQTPRYLIKTRGQQVTLSCSPISGHRSVSWYQQTPGQGLQFLFEYFSETQRNKGNFPGRFSGRQFSNSRSEMNVSTLELGDSALYLCASSSGRSNEKLFFGSGTQLSVL.

CDR3 bases: TGTGCCACCAGCAGAGATTTAGTGGCCGGGGAGCTGTTTTTT. Translating gives CATSRDLVAGELFF. The chain recombines TRBV15 with TRBJ2-2; D gene unclear. From germline, CDR1 is LNHNV and CDR2 YYDKDF (reference sequence). This CDR3 is 14 amino acids long. Trimming removed 0 bases from V and 6 bases from J, with 8 bases in between. Full variable domain (missing parts from reference TRBV15 and TRBJ2-2): DAMVIQNPRYQVTQFGKPVTLSCSQTLNHNVMYWYQQKSSQAPKLLFHYYDKDFNNEADTPDNFQSRRPNTSFCFLDIRSPGLGDTAMYLCATSRDLVAGELFFGEGSRLTVL.

The chain employs TRBV7-2 and TRBJ2-2; 13 bases align to TRBD2. Germline CDR1 SGHTA, CDR2 FQGNSA. The CDR3 has 15 residues. The V and J ends lost 4 bases and 12 bases, in that order; junction bases with no gene match: 8. CDR3 protein: CASSSKLAGGRQLFF. The DNA for the CDR3 is TGTGCCAGCAGCTCCAAACTAGCGGGGGGGCGGCAGCTGTTTTTT.

The V gene is TRBV5-4, the J gene TRBJ2-5; 10 bases match TRBD2. Unmatched junction bases numbered 12, after V lost 3 bases and J lost 1 base. Germline CDR1 and CDR2: SGHNT and YYREEE (reference sequence). The length of the CDR3 is 18 residues. Here the CDR3 reads CASSSRVVSGGRQETQYF. The CDR3 DNA reads as TGTGCCAGCAGCTCCCGGGTCGTTAGCGGGGGGCGCCAAGAGACCCAGTACTTC.

J is TRBJ2-2 and V is TRBV2, with D maybe TRBD1 (5 bases). V was shortened by 4 bases and J by 6 bases, with 12 bases between the two germline ends. Germline lookup yields CDR1 SNHLY and CDR2 FYNNEI. CDR3 length: 14 amino acids. This chain's CDR3 is CASSVGVGPGELFF. The CDR3 bases are TGTGCCAGCAGTGTGGGTGTGGGGCCCGGGGAGCTGTTTTTT.

The chain recombines TRBV14 with TRBJ2-7; D gene ambiguous. In germline, CDR1 is SGHDN, CDR2 FVKESK. CDR3 length: 11 amino acids. V shed 4 bases and J shed 1 base, with 2 bases lying between them. CDR3 bases: TGTGCCAGCAGCCGATCCTACGAGCAGTACTTC. This translates into CASSRSYEQYF.

V usage is TRBV6-1 and J usage is TRBJ1-1, with 7 bases matching TRBD1. Germline-derived CDR1 and CDR2 are MNHNS and SASEGT. After removal of 5 bases from V and 10 bases from J, the junction contained 10 bases not matched to a gene. CDR3 length: 13 amino acids. The CDR3 DNA is TGTGCCAGCAGTCCCGACAGGGCTTTAACAGCTTTCTTT. Its translation: CASSPDRALTAFF.

The chain combines TRBV15 with TRBJ2-3; 8 nucleotides match TRBD2. Per the germline V gene, CDR1 is LNHNV and CDR2 is YYDKDF (reference sequence). Unmatched junction bases numbered 10, after V lost 0 bases and J lost 5 bases. The CDR3 is 17 residues long. As DNA, the CDR3 is TGTGCCACCAGCAGAGAAGGAGACGGGGGGGTGAGAGATACGCAGTATTTT. Protein sequence: CATSREGDGGVRDTQYF.

The V call is TRBV6-5, the J call TRBJ2-6; D not certain. Germline loops: CDR1 MNHEY, CDR2 SVGAGI. With 2 bases removed from V and 0 bases from J, the gap between germline ends came to 5 bases. The CDR3 runs to 15 residues. For the CDR3, the DNA is TGTGCCAGCAGTTACGTAGCCTCTGGGGCCAACGTCCTGACTTTC. Amino acid sequence: CASSYVASGANVLTF.

The sample holds one count of this clone. The gene calls are TRBV25-1 and TRBJ1-1; 7 bases are a match to TRBD1. The germline V gene encodes CDR1 MGHDK and CDR2 SYGVNS. V was pared by 4 bases and J by 6 bases, with 2 bases of the junction left unmatched. The CDR3 has 12 residues. The CDR3 DNA sequence: TGTGCCAGCAGTGCCGGGACAGCTGAAGCTTTCTTT. Translation gives CASSAGTAEAFF.

V gene TRBV7-8 combines with J gene TRBJ1-1, with D perhaps matching TRBD1 (6 bases). The germline V gene has CDR1 SGHVS and CDR2 FQNEAQ. The CDR3 runs to 14 residues. Between the trimmed V and J ends, which lost 5 bases and 1 base, there was a span of 11 bases. The CDR3 spells CASSVTGQNTEAFF. DNA for the CDR3: TGTGCCAGCAGCGTAACGGGACAGAACACTGAAGCTTTCTTT.

The chain joins TRBV9 to TRBJ2-3; 9 positions match TRBD2. Germline V gives CDR1 SGDLS, CDR2 YYNGEE. Losses at the gene ends were 0 bases for V and 6 bases for J; bases not matched to a gene: 5. The CDR3 extends over 15 amino acids. The CDR3 here is CASSVGAGGSDTQYF. The CDR3 bases are TGTGCCAGCAGCGTAGGGGCGGGGGGGTCGGATACGCAGTATTTT.

This clone showed up just once. The V call is TRBV19, the J call TRBJ1-1, with unresolved D. Germline-derived CDR1 and CDR2 are LNHDA and SQIVND (reference sequence). Between the trimmed V and J ends, which lost 5 bases and 2 bases, there was a span of 9 bases. The CDR3 length is 13 residues. The CDR3, as DNA: TGTGCCAGTAGTCTTGGAACTAACACTGAAGCTTTCTTT. Translated: CASSLGTNTEAFF.

The chain carries TRBV2 and TRBJ2-4; 9 nucleotides match TRBD2. V lost 3 bases to trimming and J lost 7 bases; unmatched junction nucleotides: 7. Looked up from germline, CDR1 is SNHLY and CDR2 is FYNNEI. The CDR3 runs to 15 residues. CDR3 amino acids: CASSDPGLARNIQYF. The DNA for the CDR3 is TGTGCCAGCAGTGACCCGGGACTAGCCAGGAACATTCAGTACTTC. Combining the CDR3 with reference TRBV2 and TRBJ2-4 gives the whole variable domain EPEVTQTPSHQVTQMGQEVILRCVPISNHLYFYWYRQILGQKVEFLVSFYNNEISEKSEIFDDQFSVERPDGSNFTLKIRSTKLEDSAMYFCASSDPGLARNIQYFGAGTRLSVL.